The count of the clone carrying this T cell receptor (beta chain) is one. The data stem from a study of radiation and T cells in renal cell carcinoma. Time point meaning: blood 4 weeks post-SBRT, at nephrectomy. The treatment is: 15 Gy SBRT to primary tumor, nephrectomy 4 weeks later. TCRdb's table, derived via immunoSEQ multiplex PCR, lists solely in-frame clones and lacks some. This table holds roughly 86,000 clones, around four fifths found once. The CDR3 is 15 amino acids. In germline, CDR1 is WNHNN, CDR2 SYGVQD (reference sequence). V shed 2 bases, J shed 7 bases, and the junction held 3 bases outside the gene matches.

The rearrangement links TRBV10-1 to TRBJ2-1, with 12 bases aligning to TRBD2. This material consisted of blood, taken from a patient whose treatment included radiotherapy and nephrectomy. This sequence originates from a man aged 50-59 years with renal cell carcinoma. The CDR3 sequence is CASSELAGGFNEQFF. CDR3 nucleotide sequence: TGCGCCAGCAGTGAGCTAGCGGGAGGGTTTAATGAGCAGTTCTTC.